The clone carrying this TCR beta chain has more than one count but fewer than ten. The authors ran a second PCR of roughly 6 to 12 cycles using a sample-barcoded 5' primer and a J-beta primer mix. Using its own MiXCR run on the 5' RACE reads, TCRdb lists one record per CDR3 protein. This table has 850,000 to 1,300,000 distinct CDR3 sequences, roughly 45% appearing once. This entry belongs to a study of blood T cells in healthy people across ages. Germline V lookup: CDR1 SGHDT, CDR2 YYEEEE. V gave up 4 bases and J gave up 5 bases, with 9 bases separating them. The CDR3 runs to 13 residues. Sequenced sample: blood. The V gene is TRBV5-6, the J gene TRBJ1-4, with a possible D match to TRBD1 (6 bases). The origin of this receptor is a woman aged 60-75 years in good health. CDR3 protein: CASSQDRNEKLFF. The CDR3 nucleotides read TGTGCCAGCAGCCAGGACAGAAATGAAAAACTGTTTTTT.